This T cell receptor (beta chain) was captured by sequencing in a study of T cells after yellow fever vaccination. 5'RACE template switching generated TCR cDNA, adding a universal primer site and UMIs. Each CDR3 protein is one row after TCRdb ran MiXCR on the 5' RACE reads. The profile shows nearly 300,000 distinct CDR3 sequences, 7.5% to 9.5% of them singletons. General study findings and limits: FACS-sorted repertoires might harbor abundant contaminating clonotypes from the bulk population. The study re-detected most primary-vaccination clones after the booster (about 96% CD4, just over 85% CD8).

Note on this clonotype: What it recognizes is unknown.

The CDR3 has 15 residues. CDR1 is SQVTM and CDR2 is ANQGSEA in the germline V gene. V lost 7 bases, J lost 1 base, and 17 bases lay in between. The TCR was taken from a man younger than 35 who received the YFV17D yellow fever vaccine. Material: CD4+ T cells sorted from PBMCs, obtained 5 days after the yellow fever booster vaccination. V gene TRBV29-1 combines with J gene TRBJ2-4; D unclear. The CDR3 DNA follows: TGCAGCGCCCTGCTAGGTTTGGGGGCCAAAAACATTCAGTACTTC. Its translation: CSALLGLGAKNIQYF.